These T cell receptor beta chains were read from a single sample in a study of shared clonotypes between healthy human individuals. Assay: immunoSEQ multiplex PCR; the TCRdb copy retains only in-frame clones and omits some. The repertoire holds millions of clones, with about 95% as singletons. The sample comprised naive CD8+ T cells sorted from blood. The receptor set was obtained from a man aged 18 to 30 in good health. Each CDR3 is given with its conserved first and last residue. Each record gives: V gene, D gene, J gene, CDR3 protein, CDR3 DNA. D genes are given only for firm matches.

V: TRBV6-1; D: TRBD2; J: TRBJ2-5; CDR3: CASSDERGAWETQYF; DNA: TGTGCCAGCAGTGATGAGCGGGGGGCATGGGAGACCCAGTACTTC
V: TRBV13; D: TRBD1; J: TRBJ2-1; CDR3: CASSHDRVGQFF; DNA: TGTGCCAGCAGCCACGACAGGGTAGGGCAGTTCTTC
V: TRBV12-5; D: NA; J: TRBJ2-5; CDR3: CASGSPGAGETQYF; DNA: TGTGCTAGTGGTTCCCCAGGGGCGGGAGAGACCCAGTACTTC
V: TRBV6-6; D: TRBD2; J: TRBJ2-7; CDR3: CASLMAGGGEQYF; DNA: TGTGCCAGCCTGATGGCGGGAGGGGGCGAGCAGTACTTC
V: TRBV19; D: NA; J: TRBJ1-2; CDR3: CASSIGTHTPWAF; DNA: TGTGCCAGTAGTATAGGAACCCACACTCCGTGGGCCTTC
V: TRBV7-9; D: TRBD1; J: TRBJ2-1; CDR3: CASSYTGDSLLSSYNEQFF; DNA: TGTGCCAGCAGTTACACCGGGGACAGTCTGCTTAGCTCCTACAATGAGCAGTTCTTC
V: TRBV10-3; D: NA; J: TRBJ2-7; CDR3: CAISEADFNYEQYF; DNA: TGTGCCATCAGTGAGGCCGACTTCAATTACGAGCAGTACTTC
V: TRBV10-3; D: NA; J: TRBJ2-3; CDR3: CAIRPDADTQYF; DNA: TGTGCCATCAGACCCGACGCAGATACGCAGTATTTT
V: TRBV10-2; D: NA; J: TRBJ2-2; CDR3: CASKGQLTGELFF; DNA: TGCGCCAGCAAGGGACAACTCACCGGGGAGCTGTTTTTT
V: TRBV27; D: TRBD2; J: TRBJ2-7; CDR3: CASSLKRELNEQYF; DNA: TGTGCCAGCAGTTTAAAGCGGGAGTTAAACGAGCAGTACTTC
V: TRBV27; D: TRBD1; J: TRBJ2-3; CDR3: CASSSGTGRGDTQYF; DNA: TGTGCCAGCAGTTCCGGGACAGGGAGAGGAGATACGCAGTATTTT